This TCR beta chain was identified in a study of vaccination and CD4 T cells after COVID-19. CDR3 length equals 17 residues. V lost 4 bases to trimming and J lost 0 bases, with 16 bases between them. Germline CDR1 is MNHEY and CDR2 is SVGEGT. This clonotype has a single count. Its antigen remains unknown. Noted treatment: approximately 11-day PBMC culture with coronavirus spike peptide pools or control peptides (ViraFEST assay). Sequencing of cultured CD4+ T cell DNA used the Oncomine TCR Beta short-read assay. TCRdb re-analysed the PCR reads in MiXCR, keeping a single row per CDR3 protein. The sample lists 10,000 or so distinct CDR3 sequences, 41% occurring once.

The sequence came from a human donor who had recovered from COVID-19. The sequences come from CD4+ T cells from blood, cultured in vitro, collected after SARS-CoV-2 vaccination. This sequence joins TRBV6-2 or TRBV6-3 and TRBJ2-1; no clear D gene. For the CDR3, the DNA is TGTGCCAGCAGTTCCTCCTCCCTTCTGAGCTCCTACAATGAGCAGTTCTTC. Its protein is CASSSSSLLSSYNEQFF.